This passage covers 25 T cell receptor beta chains from one sample sequenced in a study of T cells expressing NK-cell markers. Each CDR3 protein gets one entry in TCRdb, which reprocessed the 5' RACE reads and gives no DNA. The clone table shows 250,000 or so distinct CDR3 sequences, with the ten largest holding 4% to 5%. Material: blood T cells: a sorted CD56 or NKG2C T cell subset, CD4+ or CD8+ T cells, or bulk PBMC T cells (not recorded which). The receptors here all came from a woman between 18 and 75 years old in good health.

This sequence joins TRBV18 and TRBJ2-1; there is no DNA to check the TCRdb D call of TRBD1. The CDR3 is 15 amino acids. Per the germline V gene, CDR1 is KGHSH and CDR2 is LQKENI. The CDR3 sequence: CASSPNGGQVNEQFF.

The chain recombines TRBV11-2 with TRBJ1-4; TCRdb's D call of TRBD1 is untestable without DNA. The CDR3 runs to 15 residues. The germline CDR1 and CDR2 sequences are SGHAT and FQNNGV. The CDR3: CASSFQGGAMQKLFF.

The chain links TRBV7-2 to TRBJ2-5; TCRdb's D call, TRBD2, is unchecked because there is no DNA. This CDR3 has 16 residues. Looked up from germline, CDR1 is SGHTA and CDR2 is FQGNSA. CDR3 region: CASSLAAGGPQETQYF.

The CDR3 sequence: CASSPSSGYNEQFF. This sequence joins TRBV18 and TRBJ2-1; as DNA is missing, the TRBD2 call by TCRdb cannot be tested. Germline V lookup: CDR1 KGHSH, CDR2 LQKENI. The CDR3 is 14 residues long.

The chain carries TRBV20-1 and TRBJ2-7; TCRdb outputs TRBD1, but without DNA this stays unchecked. The V gene's germline CDR1 is DFQATT and CDR2 SNEGSKA (reference sequence). This CDR3 has 16 amino acids. CDR3 protein: CSARGPLPGRPYEQYF.

The chain has TRBV20-1 and TRBJ2-2. Germline values: CDR1 DFQATT, CDR2 SNEGSKA (reference sequence). There are 12 residues in the CDR3. The CDR3 loop reads CSAVDSTGELFF.

Here the CDR3 reads CASSSSTSGGGDTQYF. The rearrangement uses TRBV7-2 and TRBJ2-3; TCRdb gives TRBD2 as the D gene, but with no DNA this cannot be confirmed. From germline, CDR1 is SGHTA and CDR2 FQGNSA. The length of the CDR3 is 16 residues.

V is TRBV6-5 and J is TRBJ2-7; the TRBD1 assignment by TCRdb is unverifiable without DNA. The CDR3 is 15 amino acids. CDR1 is MNHEY, CDR2 SVGAGI, per germline. CDR3 sequence reads: CASSYEGTGSYEQYF.

The rearrangement links TRBV20-1 to TRBJ2-5; TCRdb names TRBD1, which stays unverified in the absence of DNA. The germline CDR1 and CDR2 sequences are DFQATT and SNEGSKA (reference sequence). CDR3 length equals 12 residues. CDR3 amino acids: CSASGGQETQYF.

The chain carries TRBV7-3 and TRBJ2-1; TCRdb reports TRBD2, a call that lacks DNA to check it against. The CDR3 is made up of 15 amino acids. Germline-derived CDR1 and CDR2 are SGHTA and FQGTGA. The CDR3 reads CASSPGLAVYNEQFF.

V gene TRBV12-3 or TRBV12-4 combines with J gene TRBJ2-4; TCRdb reports TRBD2, a call that lacks DNA to check it against. CDR3 length: 15 residues. CDR3: CASSRTLGAKNIQYF.

The V call is TRBV10-3, the J call TRBJ2-3; TCRdb reports TRBD2, a call that lacks DNA to check it against. CDR1 is ENHRY and CDR2 is SYGVKD in the germline V gene. The CDR3 consists of 16 residues. The CDR3 is CAISAGTSGSTDTQYF.

CDR3 sequence: CASSYGQFLGNQPQHF. This chain uses TRBV6-2 or TRBV6-3 with TRBJ1-5. Germline V lookup: CDR1 MNHEY, CDR2 SVGEGT. There are 16 residues in the CDR3.

The CDR3 protein is CASSYFEQTLTYNEQFF. The J gene is TRBJ2-1, the V gene TRBV6-2 or TRBV6-3. The CDR3 loop spans 17 amino acids. Germline V gene sequence: CDR1 MNHEY, CDR2 SVGEGT.

V gene TRBV20-1 combines with J gene TRBJ2-4; the D call of TRBD1 rests on TCRdb alone, since no DNA is present to check it. Germline values: CDR1 DFQATT, CDR2 SNEGSKA (reference sequence). This CDR3 has 11 amino acids. The chain's CDR3 is CSARGVDIQYF.

This chain connects TRBV15 to TRBJ2-1; with no DNA, the TCRdb D assignment of TRBD2 cannot be verified. The CDR3 has 16 residues. Looked up from germline, CDR1 is LNHNV and CDR2 is YYDKDF (reference sequence). CDR3 residues: CATSRDRAGSYNEQFF.

This chain uses TRBV19 with TRBJ1-5. The CDR3 sequence is 13 residues long. Germline CDR1 is LNHDA and CDR2 is SQIVND (reference sequence). The CDR3 protein is CASSIRTHQPQHF.

The rearrangement joins TRBV5-6 to TRBJ1-1; as DNA is missing, the TRBD1 call by TCRdb cannot be tested. The CDR3 sequence is 13 residues long. Germline V gene lookup returns CDR1 SGHDT and CDR2 YYEEEE. The CDR3 is CASSTDRVAEAFF.

The rearrangement joins TRBV7-2 to TRBJ1-4; the D call of TRBD1 rests on TCRdb alone, since no DNA is present to check it. The CDR3 sequence is 15 residues long. The germline V gene has CDR1 SGHTA and CDR2 FQGNSA. The CDR3 reads CASSLVGPGVEKLFF.

This chain joins TRBV20-1 and TRBJ2-1; TCRdb indicates TRBD2, and absent DNA this call remains unverified. The CDR3 is 14 residues long. CDR1 is DFQATT and CDR2 is SNEGSKA in the germline V gene (reference sequence). The chain's CDR3 is CSALSGRAYNEQFF.

V gene TRBV25-1 combines with J gene TRBJ1-1; no DNA is available, so the TRBD1 call from TCRdb remains unchecked. Germline V gene sequence: CDR1 MGHDK, CDR2 SYGVNS. The CDR3 has 14 residues. This chain's CDR3 is CASSPPGGNTEAFF.

This sequence joins TRBV28 and TRBJ2-5; no DNA is available, so the TRBD2 call from TCRdb remains unchecked. The CDR3 contains 14 residues. Germline V CDR1 and CDR2: MDHEN, SYDVKM. The CDR3 sequence is CASSFSLARETQYF.

The V and J genes are TRBV20-1 and TRBJ2-1; the D call of TRBD2 rests on TCRdb alone, since no DNA is present to check it. This CDR3 has 13 residues. Germline CDR1 DFQATT, CDR2 SNEGSKA (reference sequence). CDR3 in amino acids: CSALRTSGIEQFF.

V and J are TRBV6-5 and TRBJ2-3; TCRdb gives TRBD2 as the D gene, but with no DNA this cannot be confirmed. There are 17 residues in the CDR3. Germline-derived CDR1 and CDR2 are MNHEY and SVGAGI. The CDR3 loop is CASSYSGSGGALDTQYF.

The J gene is TRBJ1-3, the V gene TRBV2; the D gene TCRdb calls, TRBD1, cannot be checked with no DNA. Germline values: CDR1 SNHLY, CDR2 FYNNEI. This CDR3 contains 14 residues. CDR3 loop: CASRRGSAGNTIYF.